The 14 T cell receptor beta chains below all came from one sample that was sequenced in a study of T cell repertoires in cytomegalovirus infection. TCRdb redid the calling of the reads with MiXCR, one entry per CDR3 protein. The table lists 250,000 to 300,000 distinct CDR3 sequences, roughly 13% of them singletons. Sequenced sample: PBMCs. Every receptor here comes from a human donor in good health (CMV status not recorded). Some clones in this sample may be carry-over from other donors' samples.

This clonotype was seen more than once but under ten times. The chain recombines TRBV14 with TRBJ2-3, with D possibly matching TRBD1 (6 bases). The CDR3 runs to 16 residues. V was trimmed by 0 bases and J by 1 base, leaving 11 bases between them. Germline-derived CDR1 and CDR2 are SGHDN and FVKESK. CDR3 sequence: CASSQDRYRGTDTQYF. For the CDR3, the DNA is TGTGCCAGCAGCCAAGATCGTTACAGGGGCACAGATACGCAGTATTTT.

The chain employs TRBV7-3 and TRBJ2-3, with a weak D call TRBD2 (6 bases). Germline CDR1 and CDR2: SGHTA and FQGTGA. The V and J ends lost 5 bases and 7 bases respectively, with 13 bases between them. This CDR3 spans 13 amino acids. The CDR3 loop is CASSPKAGNTQYF. CDR3 nucleotide sequence: TGTGCCAGCAGCCCCAAAGCGGGTAATACGCAGTATTTT.

The chain carries TRBV11-3 and TRBJ2-5; 14 nucleotides line up with TRBD2. V gave up 4 bases and J gave up 5 bases; unmatched junction bases: 6. The germline CDR1 and CDR2 sequences are SGHNT and YENEEA. This CDR3 has 16 residues. The CDR3 bases are TGTGCCAGCAGCTCGTCGGGACTAGCGGGGGTGGAGACCCAGTACTTC. It yields the protein CASSSSGLAGVETQYF.

As to this clonotype: Germline and junction disagree at one end, which may indicate a read error. The V and J genes are TRBV4-1 and TRBJ2-1, with D possibly being TRBD1 (5 bases). The V gene's germline CDR1 is MGHRA and CDR2 YSYEKL. The CDR3 loop spans 11 amino acids. The CDR3 coding sequence is TGTGCCAGCAGACAAGAAGGGGCGCAGTTCTTC. It encodes CASRQEGAQFF.

There are a few counts of this clonotype. The chain has TRBV6-2 or TRBV6-3 and TRBJ1-1; D is unclear. Germline loops: CDR1 MNHEY, CDR2 SVGEGT. CDR3 length equals 13 residues. V gave up 7 bases and J gave up 2 bases, with 11 bases separating them. The CDR3 sequence: CASTRSLNTEAFF. The CDR3 DNA reads as TGTGCCAGCACCAGGTCCCTAAACACTGAAGCTTTCTTT.

This clonotype was detected ten times or more. The V call is TRBV4-2, the J call TRBJ1-5, with a tentative D call TRBD1 (6 bases). Germline V gene sequence: CDR1 LGHNA, CDR2 YNFKEQ. This CDR3 is built from 15 residues. Trimming pared 0 bases from V and 3 bases from J, leaving 9 bases between. CDR3 in DNA: TGTGCCAGCAGCCAAGATTACAGGGACAATCAGCCCCAGCATTTT. Its protein is CASSQDYRDNQPQHF.

This clonotype was recorded a few times. CDR3: CASSQEGLALNTEAFF. The CDR3 bases are TGTGCCAGCAGCCAAGAGGGCTTAGCGTTGAACACTGAAGCTTTCTTT. The J gene is TRBJ1-1, the V gene TRBV3-1, with D unresolved. The V and J ends lost 0 bases and 0 bases respectively, with 11 bases between them. CDR3 length equals 16 residues. Per the germline V gene, CDR1 is LGHDT and CDR2 is YNNKEL (reference sequence).

DNA of the CDR3: TGTGCCAGCAGCCCCTGGGGGGGACCTGGCGGCTACACCTTC. This gives the protein CASSPWGGPGGYTF. The V call is TRBV12-3 or TRBV12-4, the J call TRBJ1-2; weak D call: TRBD1 (5 bases). V was pared by 6 bases and J by 8 bases, with 19 bases between. This CDR3 is built from 14 residues.

This clonotype turned up a few times. The chain uses TRBV6-5 and TRBJ1-1; D not resolved. This CDR3 is 12 amino acids long. The V gene lost 4 bases and the J gene lost 5 bases, with 8 bases spanning the gap. Germline V lookup: CDR1 MNHEY, CDR2 SVGAGI. The CDR3 protein is CASSSYETEAFF. The DNA of the CDR3 is TGTGCCAGCAGTTCCTATGAGACTGAAGCTTTCTTT.

This clonotype was observed a handful of times. The CDR3 DNA reads TGCAGTGCTCCCCGACCCCAGTGGTCTGAGCAGCCCCAGCATTTT. Amino acids: CSAPRPQWSEQPQHF. The chain is built from TRBV20-1 and TRBJ1-5; no definite D call. This CDR3 has 15 amino acids. The V gene lost 5 bases and the J gene lost 7 bases, with 21 bases spanning the gap. Germline values: CDR1 DFQATT, CDR2 SNEGSKA (reference sequence).

The V gene is TRBV7-4, the J gene TRBJ2-1; the D gene is possibly TRBD2 (5 bases). Germline V gene lookup returns CDR1 SGHVT and CDR2 SQSDAQ. V lost 1 base, J lost 9 bases, and 10 bases lay in between. The CDR3 is 13 residues long. The CDR3 DNA follows: TGTGCCAGCAGCTTAGGTCTTGCGGGTGAGCAGTTCTTC. Its translation is CASSLGLAGEQFF.

In its sample, this clonotype was seen a few times. The chain uses TRBV28 and TRBJ2-2; 7 nucleotides line up with TRBD2. Looked up from germline, CDR1 is MDHEN and CDR2 is SYDVKM. The CDR3 is made up of 17 amino acids. V trimming: 6 bases; J trimming: 4 bases; junction bases outside the gene matches: 14. CDR3 coding DNA: TGTGCCAGCAGGCCTCTGGGAGGGAGAAAAGGCACCGGGGAGCTGTTTTTT. This gives the protein CASRPLGGRKGTGELFF.

CDR3 bases: TGCAGTGCTAGTACGGCGCGCGGGGAGACCCAGTACTTC. It specifies CSASTARGETQYF. This chain links TRBV20-1 with TRBJ2-5, with a weak D call TRBD2 (5 bases). The CDR3 is 13 residues long. The V end lost 3 bases, the J end lost 5 bases, and 13 bases lay between the germline ends. Per germline, CDR1 DFQATT and CDR2 SNEGSKA (reference sequence).

This clonotype was detected many times. The CDR3 DNA sequence: TGCAGTGCTAGAGGGGACTCAAGAAATCAGCCCCAGCATTTT. Its protein is CSARGDSRNQPQHF. The chain couples TRBV20-1 to TRBJ1-5; a weak D match, TRBD1 (5 bases). V was trimmed by 1 base and J by 4 bases, leaving 11 bases between them. The CDR3 sequence is 14 residues long. The V gene's germline CDR1 is DFQATT and CDR2 SNEGSKA (reference sequence).